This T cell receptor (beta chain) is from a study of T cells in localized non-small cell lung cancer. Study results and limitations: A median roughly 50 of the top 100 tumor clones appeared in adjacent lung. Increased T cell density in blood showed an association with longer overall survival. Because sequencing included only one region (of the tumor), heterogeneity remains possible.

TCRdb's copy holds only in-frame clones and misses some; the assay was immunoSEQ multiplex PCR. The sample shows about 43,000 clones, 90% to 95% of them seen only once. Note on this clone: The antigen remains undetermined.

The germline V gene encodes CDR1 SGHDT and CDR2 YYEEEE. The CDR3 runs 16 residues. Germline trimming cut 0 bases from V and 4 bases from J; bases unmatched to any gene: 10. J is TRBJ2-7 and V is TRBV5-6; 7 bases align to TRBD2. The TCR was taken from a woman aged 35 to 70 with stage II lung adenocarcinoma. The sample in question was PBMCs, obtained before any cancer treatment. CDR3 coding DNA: TGTGCCAGCAGCTTGGGTCGGGACTACCTATTGTACGAGCAGTACTTC. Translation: CASSLGRDYLLYEQYF.